Here is one T cell receptor beta chain with its context. What this receptor recognizes is not known. One base away there is no much larger clone; base qualities are not given. The sample is drawn from a study of blood T cells in healthy people across ages (dated by TCRdb to the mid-2010s). In terms of the full investigation: In model experiments, template switching captured roughly one uniquely barcoded TCR beta cDNA molecule for every two T cells. Using deep sequencing normalized with unique cDNA molecular identifiers, the study measured how TCR beta repertoire diversity changes with age. The donors were split into four age groups: young (average around 16 years), middle-aged (around 40), aged (62) and long-lived (roughly 86). To avoid experimental bias, donors of different ages were spread randomly across the sequencing lanes. Using the same blood draw, the study looked at two additional independent replicas of 1 million unique cDNA reads for two donors, one aged 18 to 30 and the other aged 80 or older.

V sheds 0 bases and J sheds 9 bases, leaving 6 bases between their ends. Reading the germline V gene (reference sequence) gives CDR1 LGHDT and CDR2 YNNKEL. CDR3 length: 12 amino acids, cysteine to phenylalanine. Just the 36-base CDR3 DNA is kept, in frame starting at base 1. Donors were under 40 systemically healthy Caucasian individuals from Russia aged roughly 6 to 95 years. Each donor gave ten milliliters of peripheral blood, drawn into EDTA-treated Vacutainer tubes. PBMCs were isolated by Ficoll-Paque density-gradient centrifugation, with at least 6 million obtained per sample. Total RNA was extracted from PBMCs with Trizol reagent, with at least 5 micrograms obtained per sample. For every donor, flow cytometry on a PBMC aliquot measured the percentage of naive CD45RAhigh/CD27high T cells. General conclusions and limits of the study: As age increased, observed TCR beta diversity per million T cells dropped in a roughly linear way, and a significant reduction was already evident by age around 41. The percentage of naive T cells measured by flow cytometry correlated strongly with observed TCR beta diversity. Conclusive comparison of naive and antigen-experienced compartments was prevented by the profiling of bulk unsorted PBMCs. The long-lived group showed more naive CD4+ T cells, fewer expanded clones and increased TCR diversity than the aged group, suggesting age selection. The CMV infection status of donors was not known, potentially confounding age-related changes in expanded clonotypes. Estimates of total diversity from one million sequenced T cells were regarded as lower bounds and underestimates.

Library construction relied on 5' RACE. TCRdb shows the sequencer as Illumina HiSeq 2500. The second PCR ran for roughly 7 to 11 cycles and used a J-beta primer mix along with a sample-barcoded 5' primer. Each TCR beta cDNA molecule received a unique molecular identifier from a template-switch 5' adaptor carrying 12 random nucleotides. Each sample yielded at least 2.5 million CDR3-containing paired-end reads. First-strand cDNA synthesis was performed from all RNA using the Mint cDNA synthesis kit, with priming by a TRBC-specific oligonucleotide. Following uracil-DNA glycosylase treatment, a first 18-cycle PCR with universal primers M1SS and BC2_uni_R was performed on all cDNA. The authors' analysis ran thus. For normalization, 1 million high-quality reads, each with a distinct molecular identifier, were randomly selected from each sample. Reads sharing molecular identifiers were discarded rather than binned into consensus sequences. MiTCR, set to a Q25 quality threshold and the strictest error-elimination algorithm, was used for CDR3 identification, clonotype clustering and error correction. A nonparametric unseen species model with Euler transformation was used to estimate lower-bound total TCR beta diversity. TCRdb itself trimmed the public reads at Q25 with fastp, ran MiXCR and retained productive beta chains. All rows with the same CDR3 protein become a single entry with the most common DNA and genes. What appears here as the V and J calls and clone size reflects TCRdb's work, not the paper's. The table for this sample lists around 970,000 distinct CDR3 sequences; just over 50% of them were counted only once. The leading ten clones occupy 20% to 25% of the sample.

The rearrangement joined TRBV3-1 to TRBJ1-5, with the D gene not confidently named. The source material was blood. The sequence came from a woman aged 55-70 years in good health. The CDR3 region reads CASSQEGRPQHF. The sequenced DNA is TGTGCCAGCAGCCAAGAGGGCCGGCCCCAGCATTTT.